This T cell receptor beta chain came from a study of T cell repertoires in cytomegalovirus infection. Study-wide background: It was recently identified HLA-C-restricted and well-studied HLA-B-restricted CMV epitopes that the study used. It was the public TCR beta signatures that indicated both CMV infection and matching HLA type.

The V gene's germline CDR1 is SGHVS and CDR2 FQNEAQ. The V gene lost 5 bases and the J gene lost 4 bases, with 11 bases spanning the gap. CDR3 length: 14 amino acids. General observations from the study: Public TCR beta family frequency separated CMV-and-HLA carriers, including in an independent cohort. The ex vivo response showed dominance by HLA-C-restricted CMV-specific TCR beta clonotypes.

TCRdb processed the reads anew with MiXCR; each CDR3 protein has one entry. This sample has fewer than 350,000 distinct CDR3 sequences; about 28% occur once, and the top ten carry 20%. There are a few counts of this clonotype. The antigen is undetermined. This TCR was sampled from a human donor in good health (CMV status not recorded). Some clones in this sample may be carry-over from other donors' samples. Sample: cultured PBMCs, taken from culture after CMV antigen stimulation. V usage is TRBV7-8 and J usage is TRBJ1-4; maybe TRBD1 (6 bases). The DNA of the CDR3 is TGTGCCAGCAGCACCTCAGGGGATAATGAAAAACTGTTTTTT. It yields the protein CASSTSGDNEKLFF.